Each of the 28 T cell receptor beta chains below was sequenced from the same sample in a study of T cells after yellow fever vaccination (dated by TCRdb to about 2019). The method behind the library was 5' RACE. Sequencing relied on an Illumina HiSeq 2500. TCRdb ran its own pipeline on the public reads, namely fastp trimming at Q25 and MiXCR clone calling, and kept in-frame beta chains. Rows matching on CDR3 protein sequence are summarized as one entry with the most common DNA and genes. The sample table contains approximately 510,000 distinct CDR3 sequences; only one count was recorded for 20% to 25% of them. About 17% of the sample lies in the top ten. The treatment or condition label of this sample denotes: live attenuated yellow fever vaccine strain. The material sequenced was PBMCs, taken around 3 weeks after the first yellow fever vaccination. These receptors came from a man younger than 30 who received the YFV17D yellow fever vaccine.

The chain has TRBV6-5 and TRBJ1-5, with D unclear. Germline-derived CDR1 and CDR2 are MNHEY and SVGAGI. The CDR3 has 13 residues. V lost 0 bases and J 5 bases, leaving 5 bases between the germline ends. The CDR3 DNA reads TGTGCCAGCAGTTACTCAGTAGATCAGCCCCAGCATTTT. Protein: CASSYSVDQPQHF.

This clonotype was found a few times. The chain has TRBV11-2 and TRBJ2-7, with a possible D match to TRBD2 (5 bases). Trimming stripped 5 bases from V and 2 bases from J, with 16 bases between. The V gene's germline CDR1 is SGHAT and CDR2 FQNNGV. The CDR3 is 15 amino acids. Written as DNA, the CDR3 is TGTGCCAGCAGCCCCAGCGTTGGGGAGACCTACGAGCAGTACGTC. This translates into CASSPSVGETYEQYV.

The rearrangement links TRBV29-1 to TRBJ2-5, with D unresolved. The ends were cut back, 2 bases at V and 7 bases at J, with 8 bases in the middle. Germline CDR1 reads SQVTM; CDR2 reads ANQGSEA. This CDR3 has 11 residues. The CDR3 here is CSVEHLVTQYF. In nucleotides, the CDR3 is TGCAGCGTTGAACACCTGGTGACCCAGTACTTC.

This clonotype has just a few counts. V is TRBV27 and J is TRBJ2-2; D is perhaps TRBD1 (5 bases). Germline loops: CDR1 MNHEY, CDR2 SMNVEV (reference sequence). The CDR3 is 15 residues long. Trimming cost V 7 bases and J 5 bases, with 17 bases left between them. The CDR3 reads CASTRRRVGTGELFF. The CDR3 DNA is TGTGCCAGCACCCGACGCAGGGTGGGGACCGGGGAGCTGTTTTTT.

This clonotype showed up many times. The genes are TRBV7-2 and TRBJ2-3; D may be TRBD2 (6 bases). This CDR3 is 16 amino acids long. Trimming left V 1 base short and J 0 bases short, with 11 bases between. Germline V gives CDR1 SGHTA, CDR2 FQGNSA. CDR3 protein: CASSLVAGLSTDTQYF. For the CDR3, the DNA is TGTGCCAGCAGCTTAGTGGCGGGGTTGAGCACAGATACGCAGTATTTT.

This clonotype was counted between two and nine times. This chain joins TRBV5-1 and TRBJ2-1; D might be TRBD1 (6 bases). CDR3 length equals 15 residues. The germline V and J ends were trimmed by 4 bases and 0 bases, with 11 bases remaining between them. Germline-derived CDR1 and CDR2 are SGHRS and YFSETQ. The CDR3 DNA reads TGCGCCAGCAGCGTACAGGGAGACTCCTACAATGAGCAGTTCTTC. Its translation: CASSVQGDSYNEQFF.

V is TRBV12-3 or TRBV12-4 and J is TRBJ2-3; TRBD2 is a possible D gene (5 bases). Trimming pared 3 bases from V and 4 bases from J, leaving 11 bases between. This CDR3 region has 14 residues. Here the CDR3 reads CASSFRDLADTQYF. The CDR3 nucleotides are TGTGCCAGCAGTTTTCGGGATCTCGCAGATACGCAGTATTTT.

This clonotype was recorded many times. This rearrangement joins TRBV5-1 to TRBJ2-3; 13 positions agree with TRBD2. V dropped 3 bases and J dropped 9; count of bases not matched to a gene: 7. The length of the CDR3 is 15 residues. CDR1 is SGHRS and CDR2 is YFSETQ in the germline V gene. CDR3 sequence reads: CASSSTSGGAITQYF. CDR3 bases: TGCGCCAGCAGCTCAACTAGCGGGGGGGCCATAACGCAGTATTTT.

The gene calls are TRBV4-2 and TRBJ2-7, with D unclear. V lost 8 bases, J lost 2 bases, and 13 bases lay in between. The CDR3 runs to 13 residues. Looked up from germline, CDR1 is LGHNA and CDR2 is YNFKEQ. The CDR3 region is CASSQGKTYEQYF. The CDR3 DNA sequence: TGTGCCAGCTCCCAAGGAAAAACCTACGAGCAGTACTTC.

This clonotype came up many times. The chain carries TRBV7-9 and TRBJ2-5; maybe TRBD2 (6 bases). The CDR3 has 15 amino acids. V was pared by 5 bases and J by 4 bases, with 17 bases between. Germline CDR1 reads SEHNR; CDR2 reads FQNEAQ (reference sequence). CDR3 region: CASSARERLGETQYF. The DNA for the CDR3 is TGTGCCAGCAGCGCCCGGGAGAGGCTCGGAGAGACCCAGTACTTC.

This clonotype has just a few counts. This chain connects TRBV20-1 to TRBJ1-4; 7 bases line up with TRBD1. The germline V gene encodes CDR1 DFQATT and CDR2 SNEGSKA (reference sequence). V lost 1 base and J lost 2; bases outside the gene matches: 7. This CDR3 is 16 amino acids long. The CDR3 DNA is TGCAGTGCTAGAGGTTCGACAGGGTATACTAATGAAAAACTGTTTTTT. It codes for CSARGSTGYTNEKLFF.

This clonotype was seen a few times. The chain couples TRBV5-1 to TRBJ1-2; a possible D gene is TRBD1 (5 bases). V lost 4 bases and J 8 bases, leaving 15 bases between the germline ends. The CDR3 is 13 residues long. The germline gives CDR1 SGHRS, CDR2 YFSETQ. In DNA, the CDR3 is TGCGCCAGCAGCCGCGACAGCACCCGGGGCTACACCTTC. Translating gives CASSRDSTRGYTF.

V and J are TRBV7-9 and TRBJ2-5; D is unclear. V was cut by 7 bases and J by 2 bases, with 11 bases left in between. This CDR3 has 13 amino acids. The V gene's germline CDR1 is SEHNR and CDR2 FQNEAQ (reference sequence). The CDR3 protein is CASIPGVQETQYF. The CDR3 bases are TGTGCCAGCATTCCTGGCGTTCAAGAGACCCAGTACTTC.

The gene calls are TRBV7-9 and TRBJ2-7; D gene unclear. CDR1 and CDR2 from the germline V gene are SEHNR and FQNEAQ (reference sequence). Trimming removed 2 bases at V and 7 bases at J, with 12 bases between. The CDR3 has 13 amino acids. CDR3 bases: TGTGCCAGCAGCTTACAGGTTTTGGGGGAGCAGTACTTC. It encodes CASSLQVLGEQYF.

This chain links TRBV7-3 with TRBJ2-5, with D perhaps matching TRBD1 or TRBD2 (6 bases each). Trimming removed 5 bases at V and 7 bases at J, with 20 bases between. Germline CDR1 and CDR2: SGHTA and FQGTGA. This CDR3 region has 15 residues. The CDR3 DNA reads as TGTGCCAGCAGCACGCAAGGGGGATTAGCGGCGACCCAGTACTTC. Protein sequence: CASSTQGGLAATQYF. The entire variable domain, with the rest obtained from reference TRBV7-3 and TRBJ2-5, is as follows: GAGVSQTPSNKVTEKGKYVELRCDPISGHTALYWYRQSLGQGPEFLIYFQGTGAADDSGLPNDRFFAVRPEGSVSTLKIQRTERGDSAVYLCASSTQGGLAATQYFGPGTRLLVL.

The rearrangement joins TRBV11-2 to TRBJ1-1; D possibly corresponds to TRBD1 (6 bases). The germline CDR1 and CDR2 sequences are SGHAT and FQNNGV. V dropped 3 bases and J dropped 0 bases, with 11 bases sitting between them. This CDR3 has 15 amino acids. The CDR3 is CASSFLRGMNTEAFF. CDR3 nucleotide sequence: TGTGCCAGCAGCTTCCTCAGGGGAATGAACACTGAAGCTTTCTTT.

This clonotype showed up just a few times. This sequence joins TRBV20-1 and TRBJ1-2; D is ambiguous. CDR1 and CDR2 (germline): DFQATT, SNEGSKA (reference sequence). The CDR3 extends over 11 amino acids. V gave up 5 bases and J gave up 6 bases, with 10 bases separating them. This CDR3 is CSAAGSNGYTF. The CDR3 bases are TGCAGTGCTGCGGGGAGCAATGGCTACACCTTC.

The rearrangement uses TRBV5-5 and TRBJ2-1; TRBD2 matches 10 bases. The CDR3 is 15 amino acids. V lost 2 bases and J lost 7; bases outside the gene matches: 6. Germline loops: CDR1 SGHKS, CDR2 YYEKEE (reference sequence). CDR3 sequence: CASSLGLAERNEQFF. CDR3 nucleotide sequence: TGTGCCAGCAGCTTAGGACTAGCGGAAAGGAATGAGCAGTTCTTC.

The chain combines TRBV5-4 with TRBJ2-3, with 10 bases lining up with TRBD2. This CDR3 spans 16 amino acids. Trimming at V came to 2 bases and at J to 4 bases, leaving 7 bases not matched to a gene. Looked up from germline, CDR1 is SGHNT and CDR2 is YYREEE (reference sequence). Here the CDR3 DNA reads TGTGCCAGCAGCTTCAAGCGGGGGGGGGTGGCAGATACGCAGTATTTT. Translating it yields CASSFKRGGVADTQYF.

In its sample, this clonotype was seen many times. This rearrangement joins TRBV12-3 or TRBV12-4 to TRBJ2-1; D uncertain. There are 11 residues in the CDR3. V was trimmed by 5 bases and J by 7 bases, leaving 6 bases between them. Here the CDR3 reads CASSPTNEQFF. CDR3 nucleotide sequence: TGTGCCAGCAGTCCAACAAATGAGCAGTTCTTC.

The chain links TRBV7-2 to TRBJ2-7; D is unclear. Trimming left V 5 bases short and J 4 bases short, with 12 bases between. Per the germline V gene, CDR1 is SGHTA and CDR2 is FQGNSA. The CDR3 consists of 13 residues. The CDR3 loop is CASSKTIEYEQYV. CDR3 nucleotides: TGTGCCAGCAGCAAAACAATAGAGTACGAGCAGTACGTC.

This clonotype turned up a few times. This sequence joins TRBV2 and TRBJ1-2, with D possibly being TRBD1 (5 bases). Germline V gene lookup returns CDR1 SNHLY and CDR2 FYNNEI. This CDR3 is 17 amino acids long. V lost 2 bases to trimming and J lost 4 bases, with 20 bases between them. CDR3 in amino acids: CASSEPTLLARGYGYTF. The CDR3 region has the DNA TGTGCCAGCAGTGAACCAACCTTATTGGCGAGGGGCTATGGCTACACCTTC.

This rearrangement joins TRBV28 to TRBJ1-2; D perhaps matches TRBD1 (5 bases). Germline V gives CDR1 MDHEN, CDR2 SYDVKM. Trimming left V 1 base short and J 8 bases short, with 11 bases between. The CDR3 is 13 residues long. CDR3 loop: CASSLFGGDGYTF. The CDR3 nucleotides are TGTGCCAGCAGTTTATTCGGAGGGGACGGCTACACCTTC.

This clonotype was counted many times. The rearrangement links TRBV12-3 or TRBV12-4 to TRBJ2-7, with D maybe TRBD2 (6 bases). Trimming left V 5 bases short and J 6 bases short, with 14 bases between. The CDR3 spans 13 residues. The CDR3 DNA is TGTGCCAGCAGTCAACTAGCCGCTCTCGAGCAGTACTTC. As protein: CASSQLAALEQYF.

V is TRBV6-2 or TRBV6-3 and J is TRBJ2-7; D might be TRBD1 or TRBD2, each matching 5 bases. The V and J ends lost 2 bases and 3 bases respectively, with 14 bases between them. The germline V gene encodes CDR1 MNHEY and CDR2 SVGEGT. This CDR3 has 15 amino acids. For the CDR3, the DNA is TGTGCCAGCAGTTACCCGAGGGACGGTAACTACGAGCAGTACGTC. Protein product: CASSYPRDGNYEQYV.

The rearrangement links TRBV29-1 to TRBJ2-1; D is tentatively TRBD1 or TRBD2 (6 bases each). Germline V lookup: CDR1 SQVTM, CDR2 ANQGSEA. Trimming took off 6 bases at V and 5 bases at J, with 14 bases between the two ends. The CDR3 sequence is 13 residues long. The CDR3 nucleotides read TGCAGCGTATTAAGGGGGGTGGACAATGAGCAGTTCTTC. This codes for CSVLRGVDNEQFF.

The gene calls are TRBV2 and TRBJ2-1; D may be TRBD1 (5 bases). The CDR3 consists of 17 residues. Germline V gives CDR1 SNHLY, CDR2 FYNNEI. Trimming removed 3 bases from V and 4 bases from J, with 19 bases in between. The CDR3 nucleotides are TGTGCCAGCAGTGACCCCGCGGCAGGGCCGGTTTACAATGAGCAGTTCTTC. The encoded protein is CASSDPAAGPVYNEQFF. Drawing the rest from reference TRBV2 and TRBJ2-1, the complete variable domain is EPEVTQTPSHQVTQMGQEVILRCVPISNHLYFYWYRQILGQKVEFLVSFYNNEISEKSEIFDDQFSVERPDGSNFTLKIRSTKLEDSAMYFCASSDPAAGPVYNEQFFGPGTRLTVL.

The CDR3 spells CASSRDRGGMAEAFF. DNA of the CDR3: TGCGCCAGCAGCCGAGACAGGGGAGGAATGGCTGAAGCTTTCTTT. V usage is TRBV4-1 and J usage is TRBJ1-1; 8 bases line up with TRBD1. Germline V gene lookup returns CDR1 MGHRA and CDR2 YSYEKL. J was trimmed by 6 bases and V by 4 bases; bases with no gene match: 10. The length of the CDR3 is 15 residues.